The rows below give T cell receptor beta chains drawn from one sample of a study of blood T cell repertoires in COVID-19. Assay: immunoSEQ multiplex PCR; the TCRdb copy retains only in-frame clones and omits some. In the table there are over 25,000 clones, 84% of which are singletons. Input material: peripheral blood. The receptors come from a woman older than 75 with acute or convalescent COVID-19. Both conserved end residues are part of each CDR3. D genes are given only for firm matches. Clone size is stated in some rows and not others, as once, few, many or a class when expanded.

D	J	size	V	CDR3	DNA
.	TRBJ1-4	once	TRBV7-6	CASSLPGRGEKLFF	TGTGCCAGCAGCTTACCGGGGAGGGGTGAAAAACTGTTTTTT
.	TRBJ2-3	.	TRBV27	CASSLWPTDTQYF	TGTGCCAGCAGTTTATGGCCAACAGATACGCAGTATTTT
TRBD1	TRBJ2-2	.	TRBV24-1	CATSDFGTGNTGELFF	TGTGCCACCAGTGATTTTGGGACAGGGAACACCGGGGAGCTGTTTTTT
.	TRBJ1-1	.	TRBV28	CASSFFARTPSNAEAFF	TGTGCCAGCAGTTTCTTCGCCCGGACACCGTCGAACGCTGAAGCTTTCTTT
.	TRBJ1-2	.	TRBV11-2	CATSPAGANYGYTF	TGTGCCACCAGTCCGGCAGGCGCGAACTATGGCTACACCTTC
.	TRBJ2-3	.	TRBV28	CASSLSAGTSTDTQYF	TGTGCCAGCAGTTTATCGGCAGGGACTAGCACAGATACGCAGTATTTT
.	TRBJ2-7	.	TRBV2	CASSFSGTEQYF	TGTGCCAGCAGCTTTTCTGGGACAGAGCAGTACTTC
TRBD2	TRBJ2-7	.	TRBV2	CATSWGTSAFEQYF	TGTGCCACTTCGTGGGGGACTAGCGCCTTCGAGCAGTACTTC
.	TRBJ1-1	medium-sized	TRBV7-9	CASSSKDNPNTEAFF	TGTGCCAGCAGCTCCAAAGACAATCCGAACACTGAAGCTTTCTTT
.	TRBJ2-7	.	TRBV7-3	CASSPQAGTSYEQYF	TGTGCCAGCAGCCCTCAGGCGGGAACCTCCTACGAGCAGTACTTC
.	TRBJ1-4	.	TRBV12-3/TRBV12-4	CASSLFGGEKLFF	TGTGCCAGCAGCCTCTTCGGGGGTGAAAAACTGTTTTTT
.	TRBJ1-1	.	TRBV11-2	CASSLIQGATEAFF	TGTGCCAGCAGCTTAATACAGGGAGCCACTGAAGCTTTCTTT
TRBD2	TRBJ2-1	.	TRBV7-9	CASSPLAGGYNEQFF	TGTGCCAGCAGCCCTCTAGCGGGGGGATACAATGAGCAGTTCTTC
.	TRBJ2-3	few	TRBV27	CASSLDSWARTDTQYF	TGTGCCAGCAGTTTAGATAGTTGGGCGAGAACAGATACGCAGTATTTT
TRBD1	TRBJ2-2	.	TRBV10-3	CAISEPTGANTGELFF	TGTGCCATCAGTGAACCGACAGGGGCGAACACCGGGGAGCTGTTTTTT
.	TRBJ1-4	.	TRBV5-1	CASSLQGANEKLFF	TGCGCCAGCAGCTTACAGGGTGCTAATGAAAAACTGTTTTTT
.	TRBJ1-1	.	TRBV5-8	CASSYGLLNTEAFF	TGTGCCAGCAGCTATGGACTTTTGAACACTGAAGCTTTCTTT
.	TRBJ1-1	few	TRBV2	CASSGPRDAEAFF	TGTGCCAGCAGTGGACCCAGGGATGCCGAAGCTTTCTTT
.	TRBJ2-3	.	TRBV21-1	CASSPRGGEGRGATDTQYF	TGTGCCAGCAGCCCCCGGGGGGGGGAAGGTCGTGGGGCCACAGATACGCAGTATTTT
TRBD2	TRBJ2-7	.	TRBV7-9	CASMIGGEQYF	TGTGCCAGCATGATCGGGGGGGAGCAGTACTTC
.	TRBJ1-4	.	TRBV6-5	CASRGGGLGEKLFF	TGTGCCAGCAGGGGAGGCGGGCTCGGAGAAAAACTGTTTTTT
.	TRBJ1-1	.	TRBV2	CASSGGYSGLGTEAFF	TGTGCCAGCAGTGGTGGATACTCTGGGCTGGGCACTGAAGCTTTCTTT
TRBD1	TRBJ1-2	few	TRBV6-5	CASSYPTGAGYGYTF	TGTGCCAGCAGTTACCCCACAGGGGCCGGCTATGGCTACACCTTC
.	TRBJ1-2	.	TRBV28	CASSPAKGYTF	TGTGCCAGCAGTCCCGCGAAGGGCTACACCTTC
.	TRBJ2-6	.	TRBV30	CAWSSGSGANVLTF	TGTGCCTGGAGTTCGGGATCTGGGGCCAACGTCCTGACTTTC
.	TRBJ1-1	.	TRBV29-1	CSVEDHQGMNTEAFF	TGCAGCGTTGAAGATCATCAGGGGATGAACACTGAAGCTTTCTTT
TRBD1	TRBJ1-1	.	TRBV10-3	CAIRGTGNTEAFF	TGTGCCATCAGGGGGACAGGGAACACTGAAGCTTTCTTT